This T cell receptor (beta chain) appears in the sequencing data of a study of T cell repertoires in cytomegalovirus infection. Across the whole study: In the study, CMV epitopes included recently identified HLA-C-restricted and well-studied HLA-B-restricted ones. Matching HLA type and CMV infection were both indicated by public TCR beta signatures.

Germline V CDR1 and CDR2: LNHDA, SQIVND (reference sequence). With 5 bases clipped from V and 10 bases from J, the junction kept 19 bases outside the gene matches. This CDR3 region has 18 residues. The table lists this clonotype with many counts. The antigen is not known. General study results and limits: The study found HLA-C-restricted CMV-specific TCR beta clonotypes dominating the ex vivo response.

TCRdb ran MiXCR on the reads and lists one entry per CDR3 protein. The sample carries roughly 990,000 distinct CDR3 sequences, roughly 30% recorded once. Sequenced material: cultured CD8+ T cells from PBMCs, taken from culture after CMV antigen stimulation. The gene calls are TRBV19 and TRBJ1-5, with TRBD1 matching 11 bases. The receptor comes from a human donor in good health (CMV status not recorded). Some clones in this sample may be carry-over from other donors' samples. The CDR3 loop reads CASSPPDRGRFLDKPQHF. The CDR3 DNA reads TGTGCCAGTAGTCCCCCGGACAGGGGGCGATTCTTAGATAAACCCCAGCATTTT.